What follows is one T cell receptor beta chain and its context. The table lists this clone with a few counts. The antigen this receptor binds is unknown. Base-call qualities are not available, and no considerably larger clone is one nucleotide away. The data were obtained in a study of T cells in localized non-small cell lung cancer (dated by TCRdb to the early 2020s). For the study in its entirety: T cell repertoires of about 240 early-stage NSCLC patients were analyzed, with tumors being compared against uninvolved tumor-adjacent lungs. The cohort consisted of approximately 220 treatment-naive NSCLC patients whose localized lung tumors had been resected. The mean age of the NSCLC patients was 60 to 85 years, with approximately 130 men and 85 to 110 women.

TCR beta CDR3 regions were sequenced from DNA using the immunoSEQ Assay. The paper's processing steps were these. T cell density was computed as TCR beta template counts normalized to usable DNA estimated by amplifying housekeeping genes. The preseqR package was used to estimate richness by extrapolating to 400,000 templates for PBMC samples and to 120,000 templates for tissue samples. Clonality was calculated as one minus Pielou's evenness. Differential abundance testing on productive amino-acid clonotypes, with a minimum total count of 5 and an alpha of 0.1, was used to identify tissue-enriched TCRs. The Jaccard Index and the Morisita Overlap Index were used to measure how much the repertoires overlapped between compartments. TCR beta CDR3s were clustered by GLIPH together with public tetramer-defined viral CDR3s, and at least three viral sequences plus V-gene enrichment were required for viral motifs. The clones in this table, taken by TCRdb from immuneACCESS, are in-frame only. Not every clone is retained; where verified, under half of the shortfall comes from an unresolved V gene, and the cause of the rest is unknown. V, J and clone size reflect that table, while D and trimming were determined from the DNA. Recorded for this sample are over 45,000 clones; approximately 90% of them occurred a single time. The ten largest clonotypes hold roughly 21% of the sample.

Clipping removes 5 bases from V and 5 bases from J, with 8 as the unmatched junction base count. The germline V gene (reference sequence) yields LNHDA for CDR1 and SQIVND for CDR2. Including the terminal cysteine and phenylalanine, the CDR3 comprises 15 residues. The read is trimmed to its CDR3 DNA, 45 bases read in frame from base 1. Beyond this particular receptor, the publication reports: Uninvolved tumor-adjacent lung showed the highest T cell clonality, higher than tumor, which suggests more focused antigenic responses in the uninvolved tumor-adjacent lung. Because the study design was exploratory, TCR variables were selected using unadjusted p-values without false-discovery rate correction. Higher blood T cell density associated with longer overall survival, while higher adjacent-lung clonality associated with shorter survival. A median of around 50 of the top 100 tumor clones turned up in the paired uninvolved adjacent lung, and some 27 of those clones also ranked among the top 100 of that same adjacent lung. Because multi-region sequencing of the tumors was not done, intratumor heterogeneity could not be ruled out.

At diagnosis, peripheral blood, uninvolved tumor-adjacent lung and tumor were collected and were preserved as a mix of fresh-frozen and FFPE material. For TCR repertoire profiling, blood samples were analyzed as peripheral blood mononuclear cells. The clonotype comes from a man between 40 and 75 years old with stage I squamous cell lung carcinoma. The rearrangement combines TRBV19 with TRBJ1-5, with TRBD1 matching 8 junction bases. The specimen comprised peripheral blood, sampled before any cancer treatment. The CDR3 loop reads CASSDGTGGYQPQHF. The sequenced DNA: TGTGCCAGTAGTGACGGGACAGGCGGATATCAGCCCCAGCATTTT.